This T cell receptor (beta chain) was documented in a study of T-cell memory formation after mild COVID-19 (dated by TCRdb to the early 2020s). About the study as a whole: TCR sequence clusters from the two donors were largely donor specific. Longitudinal TCRalpha and TCRbeta repertoire sequencing tracked T-cell clones expanding and contracting after mild COVID-19 in two donors. Two young, previously healthy adult volunteers, one female and one male, were included in the cohort.

These reads were obtained on an Illumina NovaSeq 6000. TCRalpha and TCRbeta cDNA libraries were built by 5'RACE with constant-segment primers, adding sample barcodes and unique molecular identifiers. Trizol reagent was used to extract RNA from every sample. Library amplification was performed in two PCR steps, and a second sample barcode and Illumina TruSeq adapters were introduced in the second step. Sequencing of the libraries was done on an Illumina NovaSeq, producing 2 x 150 bp paired-end reads. In the authors' own workflow: Reads were demultiplexed and collapsed into UMI-guided consensus sequences with migec v1.2.7. Using mixcr v2.1.11, the UMI consensuses were aligned to TRA and TRB V and J templates and assembled into clonotypes. A clonotype was counted as expanded or contracted only when both edgeR and NoisET called the clonotype significant, with the noise models trained on biological replicates. For edgeR calls, the thresholds were a false discovery rate-adjusted p below 0.01 and a log2 fold-change of 1. PCA with hierarchical clustering of max-normalized trajectories of the 1000 most abundant clonotypes was used as exploratory dynamics analysis. Separately sequenced CD4+ and CD8+ repertoires were used to assign the CD4 or CD8 phenotype of responding clones. In TCRdb, the public reads were trimmed at Q25 with fastp and aligned with MiXCR, with productive beta chains retained. Rows are combined by CDR3 protein, so each entry shows the most common genes and DNA. It is TCRdb's table, rather than the study itself, that gives the V and J calls and clone size. The sample table lists approximately 100,000 distinct CDR3 sequences, over 8.5% of them with a count of one. The ten biggest clones cover about 40% of the sample.

General study outcomes and caveats: Some responding clones were detected in pre-infection memory, which suggested that pre-existing cross-reactive memory T cells had joined the SARS-CoV-2 response. Contracting CD4+ clones were located mainly in the CM and EM memory subsets, whereas CD8+ clones were found to be enriched in EMRA. SARS-CoV-2 specificity was not confirmed for the second-wave clones peaking on day 37. The study included only a couple of mild cases, and larger cohorts that include severe cases with pre-infection samples were judged to be necessary. From day 15 to 85, contracting clones showed balanced CD4/CD8 phenotypes, whereas a second wave of clones that expanded from day 15 to 37 leaned towards CD4+.

This clonotype has only a few counts. Its antigen remains undetermined. No clone much larger than this one lies a single base away; base qualities are absent. Trimming leaves V shorter by 4 bases and J shorter by 1 base, with the junction holding 4 bases beyond the gene matches. The CDR3 sequence holds 14 residues, the cysteine and phenylalanine included. Left in the record is the CDR3 DNA by itself, 42 bases read in frame from the first base. CDR1 SGDLS and CDR2 YYNGEE were looked up in the germline V gene. PBMCs were isolated by Ficoll-Paque density gradient centrifugation. The receptor comes from a man aged 18 to 29 who had mild COVID-19 (a few samples of this study predate the infection). The sample titles of this study are shuffled in the database, so cell type and time point are left out; the donor was told from shared clones. The sequence links TRBV9 to TRBJ2-5; TRBD1 lines up with 7 middle nucleotides. Material: PBMCs or a T cell subset sorted from them (not recorded which). The DNA reads TGTGCCAGCAGCCCCTGGGACAGCCAAGAGACCCAGTACTTC. It is translated as CASSPWDSQETQYF.